Each of the 10 T cell receptor beta chains below was sequenced from the same sample in a study of cytomegalovirus exposure and HLA in healthy donors (dated by TCRdb to 2015 to 2018). Receptor libraries were prepared by the immunoSEQ multiplex PCR assay. The multiplex PCR relied on a mix of 60 forward primers for TCR Vbeta segments and 13 reverse primers for TCR Jbeta segments. This is the immuneACCESS table as TCRdb keeps it, with only in-frame sequences that have V and J called. A part of the clones is gone; compared with another copy, unresolved V genes explain less than half, and the rest is unexplained. This sample gives around 130,000 clones in total; around 66% of them show up just once. The ten top clones hold under 9.5% of the sample. Sequencing was performed on PBMCs. These receptors were obtained from a woman in her thirties or forties in good health and CMV-seropositive.

The chain recombines TRBV6-4 with TRBJ1-4; TRBD1 aligns across 10 bases. The CDR3 spans 15 residues. V was clipped by 6 bases and J by 5 bases; unmatched bases: 6. Germline V lookup: CDR1 MRHNA, CDR2 SNTAGT. In nucleotides, the CDR3 is TGTGCCAGCAGGCGACAGGGGGCCCTAAATGAAAAACTGTTTTTT. Translating gives CASRRQGALNEKLFF.

This clone was observed a handful of times. CDR3 DNA: TGTGCCAGCAGCTCAACGCGGGCGGCCAAAAACATTCAGTACTTC. It translates to CASSSTRAAKNIQYF. The gene calls are TRBV7-2 and TRBJ2-4; the D gene is possibly TRBD2 (5 bases). The CDR3 is made up of 15 amino acids. Germline values: CDR1 SGHTA, CDR2 FQGNSA. The ends were cut back, 4 bases at V and 1 base at J, with 11 bases in the middle. The whole variable domain, filled in from reference TRBV7-2 and TRBJ2-4, reads GAGVSQSPSNKVTEKGKDVELRCDPISGHTALYWYRQSLGQGLEFLIYFQGNSAPDKSGLPSDRFSAERTGGSVSTLTIQRTQQEDSAVYLCASSSTRAAKNIQYFGAGTRLSVL.

The chain employs TRBV4-2 and TRBJ2-1, with D possibly matching TRBD1 (7 bases). CDR1 LGHNA and CDR2 YNFKEQ come from the germline V gene. The length of the CDR3 is 15 residues. Trimming cost V 0 bases and J 8 bases, with 14 bases left between them. The CDR3 reads CASSQEGGPGDEQFF. The CDR3 DNA follows: TGTGCCAGCAGCCAAGAAGGGGGCCCGGGGGATGAGCAGTTCTTC.

V is TRBV6-5 and J is TRBJ1-1; no firm D call. The CDR3 is 14 residues long. Germline V gene sequence: CDR1 MNHEY, CDR2 SVGAGI. V lost 6 bases and J 6 bases, leaving 17 bases between the germline ends. CDR3 residues: CASRPPGSDAEAFF. Written as DNA, the CDR3 is TGTGCCAGCAGACCCCCGGGGTCCGACGCTGAAGCTTTCTTT.

In its sample, this clone was seen a few times. The rearrangement uses TRBV5-8 and TRBJ1-5; tentatively, D is TRBD1 (5 bases). V was cut by 6 bases and J by 3 bases, with 19 bases left in between. CDR1 and CDR2 (germline): SGHTS, YDEGEE. The CDR3 runs 16 residues. This CDR3 is CASIFGGGTNNQPQHF. For the CDR3, the DNA is TGTGCCAGCATTTTCGGGGGGGGGACGAACAATCAGCCCCAGCATTTT.

The rearrangement uses TRBV7-6 and TRBJ2-5, with 15 nucleotides matching TRBD2. The CDR3 is 16 residues long. After removal of 0 bases from V and 5 bases from J, the junction contained 1 base not matched to a gene. The V gene's germline CDR1 is SGHVS and CDR2 FNYEAQ. CDR3 protein: CASSLAGLAGGETQYF. Written as DNA, the CDR3 is TGTGCCAGCAGCTTAGCTGGACTAGCGGGGGGGGAGACCCAGTACTTC.

The J gene is TRBJ1-5, the V gene TRBV7-8, with 7 bases identical to TRBD1. CDR1 and CDR2 (germline): SGHVS, FQNEAQ. The CDR3 is 16 residues long. V dropped 1 base and J dropped 7; count of bases not matched to a gene: 10. The CDR3 DNA reads TGTGCCAGCAGCTTAGGGGGAACAGGGGATGGACAGCCCCAGCATTTT. Its protein is CASSLGGTGDGQPQHF.

The V call is TRBV11-3, the J call TRBJ1-2; D possibly corresponds to TRBD1 (5 bases). In germline, CDR1 is SGHNT, CDR2 YENEEA. The CDR3 consists of 13 residues. V lost 4 bases, J lost 6 bases, and 12 bases lay in between. The CDR3 loop is CASSSGRGDGYTF. CDR3 nucleotides: TGTGCCAGCAGCTCCGGGAGGGGAGATGGCTACACCTTC.

The rearrangement uses TRBV28 and TRBJ1-1; 7 bases fit TRBD1. Germline CDR1 reads MDHEN; CDR2 reads SYDVKM. This CDR3 comprises 15 residues. Trimming removed 5 bases from V and 2 bases from J; junction bases left unmatched: 8. CDR3 residues: CASSPPGQLNTEAFF. Here the CDR3 DNA reads TGTGCCAGCAGTCCCCCGGGACAGCTAAACACTGAAGCTTTCTTT.

The V gene is TRBV10-3, the J gene TRBJ2-1; D unresolved. Germline CDR1 is ENHRY and CDR2 is SYGVKD. The CDR3 extends over 11 amino acids. Trimming took off 4 bases at V and 5 bases at J, with 3 bases between the two ends. The CDR3 sequence is CAISANNEQFF. As DNA, the CDR3 is TGTGCCATCAGTGCCAACAATGAGCAGTTCTTC.